Below are 25 T cell receptor beta chains sequenced from a single sample in a study of prognosis after radiotherapy for stage I lung cancer. It was by two-round multiplex PCR that TCR beta CDR3 was amplified from genomic DNA. Specific primers for each TRBV and TRBJ gene were what first-round PCR used. One entry per CDR3 protein, called by TCRdb with MiXCR from the multiplex PCR reads. The profile shows tens of thousands of distinct CDR3 sequences, 43% of them singletons. Sequencing used PBMCs, obtained before or after stereotactic body radiation therapy (not recorded which). Source of these receptors: a donor of 50 years or more with non-small cell lung cancer.

The gene calls are TRBV19 and TRBJ1-2; weak D call: TRBD1 (6 bases). CDR1 LNHDA and CDR2 SQIVND come from the germline V gene (reference sequence). V dropped 5 bases and J dropped 5 bases, with 9 bases sitting between them. The CDR3 is 12 amino acids. The CDR3 bases are TGTGCCAGTAGTGCGGACAGATATGGCTACACCTTC. This gives the protein CASSADRYGYTF.

Regarding this clonotype: A far larger clone is one nucleotide away, so this likely arose from a read error. The chain employs TRBV6-4 and TRBJ2-7; D remains ambiguous. This CDR3 contains 12 residues. Germline CDR1 and CDR2: MRHNA and SNTAGT. Trimming stripped 8 bases from V and 0 bases from J, with 8 bases between. The CDR3 is CASPSDSYEQYF. CDR3 sequence (DNA): TGTGCCAGCCCATCTGACTCCTACGAGCAGTACTTC.

Details on this clonotype: At one of its ends the junction is not consistent with the germline gene, which may arise from a read error. The chain is built from TRBV6-2 or TRBV6-3 and TRBJ1-1; D is unresolved. Germline V gene data show CDR1 as MNHEY and CDR2 as SVGEGT. This CDR3 spans 17 amino acids. CDR3 in amino acids: CASRPQGGTPTHTESFF. The CDR3 DNA is TGTGCCAGCAGGCCCCAAGGTGGCACCCCAACGCACACTGAATCTTTCTTT.

This chain connects TRBV12-3 or TRBV12-4 to TRBJ2-2; D may be TRBD1 (5 bases). This CDR3 region has 15 residues. Trimming left V 3 bases short and J 3 bases short, with 11 bases between. The CDR3 sequence is CASSFQQVYTGELFF. The CDR3, as DNA: TGTGCCAGCAGTTTCCAACAGGTTTACACCGGGGAGCTGTTTTTT.

Sample share makes this clonotype medium-sized. The chain uses TRBV5-1 and TRBJ1-2; a weak D match, TRBD1 (6 bases). The CDR3 extends over 15 amino acids. Germline V lookup: CDR1 SGHRS, CDR2 YFSETQ. V was clipped by 3 bases and J by 0 bases, with 12 bases between them. The CDR3 region is CASSSAGTSNYGYTF. CDR3 bases: TGCGCCAGCAGCTCCGCGGGGACATCTAACTATGGCTACACCTTC. Drawing the rest from reference TRBV5-1 and TRBJ1-2, the complete variable domain is KAGVTQTPRYLIKTRGQQVTLSCSPISGHRSVSWYQQTPGQGLQFLFEYFSETQRNKGNFPGRFSGRQFSNSRSEMNVSTLELGDSALYLCASSSAGTSNYGYTFGSGTRLTVV.

This clonotype counts as medium-sized (0.01 to 0.1%). V is TRBV6-1 and J is TRBJ2-2; tentatively, D is TRBD2 (5 bases). The CDR3 length is 15 residues. V lost 6 bases to trimming and J lost 5 bases, with 16 bases between them. Germline CDR1 and CDR2: MNHNS and SASEGT. For the CDR3, the DNA is TGTGCCAGCAGACCGGTACTTCGAGGGACCGGGGAGCTGTTTTTT. This encodes CASRPVLRGTGELFF.

This chain joins TRBV15 and TRBJ1-2; D not certain. Trimming shortened V by 2 bases and J by 8 bases, and 9 bases separated the two germline ends. Germline V lookup: CDR1 LNHNV, CDR2 YYDKDF (reference sequence). The CDR3 totals 12 residues. The CDR3 is CATSRNEGGYTF. As DNA, the CDR3 is TGTGCCACCAGCAGAAATGAGGGCGGCTACACCTTC.

In its sample, this clonotype was seen many times. The V gene is TRBV28, the J gene TRBJ2-5, with 7 bases lining up with TRBD1. The CDR3 totals 15 residues. In germline, CDR1 is MDHEN, CDR2 SYDVKM. Trimming removed 5 bases from V and 4 bases from J; junction bases left unmatched: 10. The CDR3 reads CASSRGGAHTETQYF. As DNA, the CDR3 is TGTGCCAGCAGTCGAGGGGGCGCCCACACAGAGACCCAGTACTTC. The full variable domain, its missing parts supplied by reference TRBV28 and TRBJ2-5, is DVKVTQSSRYLVKRTGEKVFLECVQDMDHENMFWYRQDPGLGLRLIYFSYDVKMKEKGDIPEGYSVSREKKERFSLILESASTNQTSMYLCASSRGGAHTETQYFGPGTRLLVL.

The sample holds many counts of this clonotype. The J gene is TRBJ2-2, the V gene TRBV5-1; D perhaps matches TRBD2 (5 bases). With 4 bases removed from V and 5 bases from J, the gap between germline ends came to 12 bases. The CDR3 is 14 amino acids. Per the germline V gene, CDR1 is SGHRS and CDR2 is YFSETQ. The chain's CDR3 is CASSPPLATGELFF. CDR3 in DNA: TGCGCCAGCAGCCCACCTTTAGCGACCGGGGAGCTGTTTTTT. The variable domain in full, completed from reference TRBV5-1 and TRBJ2-2, reads KAGVTQTPRYLIKTRGQQVTLSCSPISGHRSVSWYQQTPGQGLQFLFEYFSETQRNKGNFPGRFSGRQFSNSRSEMNVSTLELGDSALYLCASSPPLATGELFFGEGSRLTVL.

This clonotype was seen only a few times. A single base separates this from a much larger clone, so it may be a read error. The rearrangement joins TRBV12-3 or TRBV12-4 to TRBJ2-7; TRBD2 matches at 16 bases. The CDR3 loop spans 17 amino acids. The CDR3 region has the DNA TGTGCCAACAGTTTTGGGGGACTAGCGGGAGGGCTGGGGGAGCAGTACTTC. This codes for CANSFGGLAGGLGEQYF.

Comment on this clonotype: A read error likely explains this, since a far larger clone differs by one base. The chain recombines TRBV6-8 with TRBJ2-7; 7 nucleotides match TRBD1. Looked up from germline, CDR1 is MNHGY and CDR2 is SAAAGT. This CDR3 contains 16 residues. The CDR3 bases are TGTTCCAGCAGTGCCAGGGCAGGGACAGTCTCCTACGAGCAGTACTTC. Its translation: CSSSARAGTVSYEQYF.

In regard to this clonotype: A read error is possible here, since a much larger clone lies one base away. The genes are TRBV5-4 and TRBJ2-2; D remains ambiguous. The germline V and J ends were trimmed by 4 bases and 0 bases, with 7 bases remaining between them. Germline CDR1 SGHNT, CDR2 YYREEE (reference sequence). The CDR3 covers 14 residues. In nucleotides, the CDR3 is TGTGCCAGCAGCAATACAGCGAACACCGGGGAGCTGTTTTTT. Translating it yields CASSNTANTGELFF.

This clonotype was recorded once. This likely came from a read error, as a far larger clone is one base away. The chain couples TRBV2 to TRBJ2-7; no firm D call. The assigned J gene may be wrong: the sequence end matches TRBJ2-5 better. CDR1 is SNHLY, CDR2 FYNNEI, per germline. There are 11 residues in the CDR3. The DNA for the CDR3 is TGTGCCAGCACCCAAGAGGAGACCCAGTACTTC. Encoded protein: CASTQEETQYF.

This clonotype was counted ten times or more. CDR3 amino acids: CSVLGTSSVDEQFF. CDR3 DNA: TGCAGTGTTCTAGGGACTAGTTCGGTAGATGAGCAGTTCTTC. The chain links TRBV20-1 to TRBJ2-1; 8 bases match TRBD2. Germline V gene data show CDR1 as DFQATT and CDR2 as SNEGSKA (reference sequence). The CDR3 is made up of 14 amino acids. The V segment lost 7 bases and the J segment 8 bases; nucleotides outside the gene matches: 13.

By share, this clonotype ranks as medium-sized. CDR3 sequence: CASSEAAQGNSPLHF. The DNA of the CDR3 is TGTGCCAGCAGTGAGGCAGCACAGGGTAATTCACCCCTCCACTTT. The chain links TRBV6-9 to TRBJ1-6; perhaps TRBD1 as D (6 bases). V dropped 5 bases and J dropped 6 bases, with 14 bases sitting between them. This CDR3 comprises 15 residues. The germline V gene has CDR1 MNHGY and CDR2 SVAAGI.

V gene TRBV29-1 combines with J gene TRBJ1-1, with 7 nucleotides matching TRBD1. The CDR3 extends over 13 amino acids. Germline assignment: CDR1 SQVTM and CDR2 ANQGSEA. V trimming: 6 bases; J trimming: 4 bases; junction bases outside the gene matches: 8. CDR3 region: CSVRYRGGTEAFF. CDR3 coding DNA: TGCAGCGTAAGATACAGGGGCGGCACTGAAGCTTTCTTT. Full variable domain (remainder filled in from reference TRBV29-1 and TRBJ1-1): SAVISQKPSRDICQRGTSLTIQCQVDSQVTMMFWYRQQPGQSLTLIATANQGSEATYESGFVIDKFPISRPNLTFSTLTVSNMSPEDSSIYLCSVRYRGGTEAFFGQGTRLTVV.

This clonotype occurred many times. The rearrangement links TRBV5-1 to TRBJ2-3, with 10 bases that match TRBD2. The CDR3 spans 16 residues. V lost 0 bases, J lost 1 base, and 2 bases stayed unmatched. The germline V gene has CDR1 SGHRS and CDR2 YFSETQ. The CDR3 DNA is TGCGCCAGCAGCTTGGGCGGGACTAGCGGCACAGATACGCAGTATTTT. Translation gives CASSLGGTSGTDTQYF.

This clonotype was recorded many times. The chain carries TRBV27 and TRBJ1-2, with D unclear. Germline CDR1 and CDR2: MNHEY and SMNVEV (reference sequence). This CDR3 comprises 11 residues. V was shortened by 7 bases and J by 4 bases, with 7 bases between the two germline ends. CDR3 coding DNA: TGTGCCAGCATGCGGTCCTATGGCTACACCTTC. Translated, it gives CASMRSYGYTF.

This clonotype was observed many times. The chain carries TRBV6-4 and TRBJ2-7; D could derive from TRBD1 or TRBD2 (6 bases each). Germline-derived CDR1 and CDR2 are MRHNA and SNTAGT. CDR3 length: 16 amino acids. The ends were cut back, 6 bases at V and 2 bases at J, with 20 bases in the middle. The CDR3 DNA reads as TGTGCCAGCAGACCTAGGGGGAGGAGAAATCCCTACGAGCAGTACTTC. Its protein is CASRPRGRRNPYEQYF.

This clonotype was found many times. J is TRBJ2-4 and V is TRBV24-1, with 7 bases fitting TRBD1. The germline V gene has CDR1 KGHDR and CDR2 SFDVKD. Trimming removed 10 bases from V and 6 bases from J; junction bases left unmatched: 11. The CDR3 contains 14 residues. In nucleotides, the CDR3 is TGTGCCACAGCCGCTAGGGACAGTCTAAACATTCAGTACTTC. It encodes CATAARDSLNIQYF.

This chain joins TRBV20-1 and TRBJ2-7, with 12 bases aligning to TRBD1. Germline CDR1 DFQATT, CDR2 SNEGSKA (reference sequence). With 3 bases clipped from V and 10 bases from J, the junction kept 10 bases outside the gene matches. The CDR3 covers 14 residues. CDR3 residues: CSASVGDRGQDQYF. CDR3 DNA: TGCAGTGCTAGTGTAGGGGACAGGGGGCAGGATCAGTACTTC.

Many counts were recorded for this clonotype. The CDR3 bases are TGTGCCAGCTCACCGGGACTCACAGATACGCAGTATTTT. Residues: CASSPGLTDTQYF. The rearrangement uses TRBV18 and TRBJ2-3, with D maybe TRBD2 (6 bases). The CDR3 covers 13 residues. CDR1 and CDR2 from the germline V gene are KGHSH and LQKENI. Trimming cost V 3 bases and J 2 bases, with 6 bases left between them.

A word on this clonotype: A much larger clone sits a single nucleotide away, making a read error possible. For the CDR3, the DNA is TGTGCTAGTGGTTTGGTAGAAAGGGGCGTATGTGGGGACATTCAGTACTTC. Translated: CASGLVERGVCGDIQYF. The chain employs TRBV12-5 and TRBJ2-4; D may be TRBD1 (5 bases). V was pared by 0 bases and J by 8 bases, with 20 bases between. Germline V CDR1 and CDR2: LGHNT, FRNRAP. The CDR3 totals 17 residues.

Comments on this clonotype: This may come from a read error, since a much larger clone is one base off. This rearrangement joins TRBV24-1 to TRBJ2-4; 7 nucleotides line up with TRBD1. Germline V gene data show CDR1 as KGHDR and CDR2 as SFDVKD. This CDR3 has 14 amino acids. The J segment lost 6 bases and the V segment lost 10 bases, leaving 11 bases of the junction unmatched. CDR3 amino acids: CATDARDSLNIQYF. In DNA form, the CDR3 reads TGTGCCACAGACGCTAGGGACAGTCTAAACATTCAGTACTTC.

This clonotype has ten or more counts. The chain recombines TRBV7-6 with TRBJ2-1; no definite D call. Germline loops: CDR1 SGHVS, CDR2 FNYEAQ. This CDR3 is 14 amino acids long. V shed 5 bases and J shed 3 bases, with 11 bases lying between them. The CDR3 protein is CASSPTVGYNEQFF. CDR3 DNA sequence: TGTGCCAGCAGCCCAACGGTCGGCTACAATGAGCAGTTCTTC.